This passage covers 25 T cell receptor beta chains from one sample sequenced in a study of beta chain features in type 1 diabetes. Study-wide points: When Type 1 diabetes patients were examined, their TCRB CDR3s proved moderately but significantly shorter in all four CD4+ subsets.

For these TCRs, the target antigens are not known. The isolated RNA, all of it, was reverse transcribed, so expressed TCRB transcripts were what got sequenced. Sequencing used immunoSEQ multiplex PCR; TCRdb keeps in-frame clones, though not all of them. This table holds roughly 400,000 clones, around 9.6% found once. Sequenced sample: central memory CD4+ T cells from blood. All receptors derive from a man aged 30 to 39 with type 1 diabetes.

The rearrangement joins TRBV12-1 to TRBJ2-7; no DNA check was done on the table's D call, TRBD1. TRBV12-1 is assigned pseudogene status. The CDR3 contains 15 residues. In DNA, the CDR3 is TGTGCCAGCAGCTTTGGCGGACAGGTATGTTTAGAGCAGTACTTC. Its translation is CASSFGGQVCLEQYF.

The chain couples TRBV28 to TRBJ2-1; 7 positions agree with TRBD2. Germline assignment: CDR1 MDHEN and CDR2 SYDVKM. The V and J ends lost 5 bases and 6 bases, in that order; junction bases with no gene match: 13. The CDR3 spans 16 residues. CDR3 protein: CASSLGGRNSINEQFF. The CDR3 DNA reads TGTGCCAGCAGTCTCGGCGGGAGAAATTCTATCAATGAGCAGTTCTTC.

This clone has only a few counts. The J gene is TRBJ2-5, the V gene TRBV6-5, with 8 bases that match TRBD1. The length of the CDR3 is 13 residues. The V gene end was trimmed by 2 bases and the J gene end by 5 bases; junction bases not matched to a gene: 1. Germline V CDR1 and CDR2: MNHEY, SVGAGI. Written as DNA, the CDR3 is TGTGCCAGCAGTTACCGGGACAGGGAGACCCAGTACTTC. It is translated as CASSYRDRETQYF.

Only a few counts were recorded for this clone. V gene TRBV5-1 combines with J gene TRBJ2-2; 10 bases agree with TRBD2. Looked up from germline, CDR1 is SGHRS and CDR2 is YFSETQ. The V gene end was trimmed by 4 bases and the J gene end by 5 bases; junction bases not matched to a gene: 11. The CDR3 loop spans 17 amino acids. CDR3 DNA: TGCGCCAGCAGCCCCGGGCTAGCGGGAGTCGGTACCGGGGAGCTGTTTTTT. Translated, it gives CASSPGLAGVGTGELFF. Based on the CDR3 plus reference TRBV5-1 and TRBJ2-2, the full variable domain is KAGVTQTPRYLIKTRGQQVTLSCSPISGHRSVSWYQQTPGQGLQFLFEYFSETQRNKGNFPGRFSGRQFSNSRSEMNVSTLELGDSALYLCASSPGLAGVGTGELFFGEGSRLTVL.

This clone was counted only a few times. The chain couples TRBV6-6 to TRBJ1-5; D is ambiguous. V was pared by 2 bases and J by 2 bases, with 7 bases between. Germline values: CDR1 MNHNY, CDR2 SVGAGI (reference sequence). The CDR3 spans 14 residues. The CDR3 is CASSYEGGNQPQHF. The DNA for the CDR3 is TGTGCCAGCAGTTACGAGGGTGGCAATCAGCCCCAGCATTTT.

The rearrangement uses TRBV18 and TRBJ2-5, with 10 bases identical to TRBD1. The CDR3 is 16 residues long. V gave up 8 bases and J gave up 3 bases; unmatched junction bases: 12. The germline V gene encodes CDR1 KGHSH and CDR2 LQKENI. The CDR3 here is CASLPLRTGGEETQYF. Written as DNA, the CDR3 is TGTGCCAGCCTGCCTCTCAGGACAGGGGGAGAAGAGACCCAGTACTTC.

The table lists this clone with a few counts. The chain couples TRBV11-3 to TRBJ2-4, with 10 bases matching TRBD1. There are 13 residues in the CDR3. The germline V gene encodes CDR1 SGHNT and CDR2 YENEEA. Unmatched junction bases numbered 3, after V lost 5 bases and J lost 8 bases. This CDR3 is CASSPGTGDIQYF. CDR3 bases: TGTGCCAGCAGCCCCGGGACAGGGGACATTCAGTACTTC.

This rearrangement joins TRBV11-2 to TRBJ1-2, with D hard to call. Germline CDR1 reads SGHAT; CDR2 reads FQNNGV. Trimming stripped 2 bases from V and 3 bases from J, with 7 bases between. The CDR3 runs to 13 residues. The CDR3 nucleotides read TGTGCCAGCAGCTTAAGTCAGGACTATGGCTACACCTTC. It is translated as CASSLSQDYGYTF.

There are many counts of this clone. The chain recombines TRBV7-2 with TRBJ1-3; no clear D gene. Trimming shortened V by 4 bases and J by 5 bases, and 9 bases separated the two germline ends. CDR1 and CDR2 from the germline V gene are SGHTA and FQGNSA. The CDR3 sequence is 13 residues long. As DNA, the CDR3 is TGTGCCAGCAGCTCTGAAGCTCGAAACACCATATATTTT. The encoded protein is CASSSEARNTIYF.

The V call is TRBV18, the J call TRBJ2-5; 11 bases are shared with TRBD2. V gave up 0 bases and J gave up 6 bases; unmatched junction bases: 6. CDR3 length: 16 residues. Looked up from germline, CDR1 is KGHSH and CDR2 is LQKENI. The CDR3 nucleotides are TGTGCCAGCTCACCACCTACTAGCGGGAGTGGAAAGACCCAGTACTTC. This gives the protein CASSPPTSGSGKTQYF.

This clone has just a few counts. This chain links TRBV7-9 with TRBJ2-5; tentative D call: TRBD1 (6 bases). This CDR3 is 13 amino acids long. Trimming removed 5 bases at V and 5 bases at J, with 12 bases between. Germline V lookup: CDR1 SEHNR, CDR2 FQNEAQ (reference sequence). CDR3 coding DNA: TGTGCCAGCAGCCCCATGGGGGCGGAGACCCAGTACTTC. It specifies CASSPMGAETQYF.

This clone came up a few times. V usage is TRBV28 and J usage is TRBJ2-7, with a possible D match to TRBD2 (6 bases). The germline V and J ends were trimmed by 3 bases and 2 bases, with 14 bases remaining between them. CDR1 is MDHEN, CDR2 SYDVKM, per germline. This CDR3 is 15 amino acids long. For the CDR3, the DNA is TGTGCCAGCAGTTTGACGGGAGAGTGGCCCTACGAGCAGTACTTC. Its translation is CASSLTGEWPYEQYF.

This clone was counted at least ten times. This chain links TRBV18 with TRBJ2-2; TRBD1 is a possible D gene (5 bases). The CDR3 has 17 amino acids. V lost 1 base, J lost 1 base, and 13 bases lay in between. Germline V CDR1 and CDR2: KGHSH, LQKENI. Here the CDR3 DNA reads TGTGCCAGCTCACCACATGGTTTAGACAGGAACACCGGGGAGCTGTTTTTT. Encoded protein: CASSPHGLDRNTGELFF.

J is TRBJ2-1 and V is TRBV29-1; tentative D call: TRBD1 (6 bases). The CDR3 sequence is 13 residues long. Trimming took off 4 bases at V and 3 bases at J, with 10 bases between the two ends. Germline-derived CDR1 and CDR2 are SQVTM and ANQGSEA. The CDR3 DNA is TGCAGCGTTGGCTCGACAGGCTACAATGAGCAGTTCTTC. As protein: CSVGSTGYNEQFF.

The J gene is TRBJ2-3, the V gene TRBV7-9; 7 positions match TRBD1. Germline assignment: CDR1 SEHNR and CDR2 FQNEAQ (reference sequence). Germline trimming cut 6 bases from V and 3 bases from J; bases unmatched to any gene: 3. CDR3 length: 13 residues. The CDR3 reads CASRATGTDTQYF. The DNA of the CDR3 is TGTGCCAGCAGGGCGACAGGGACAGATACGCAGTATTTT.

V and J are TRBV5-4 and TRBJ2-7; D gene ambiguous. V lost 0 bases and J lost 3, with 10 bases in between. Germline assignment: CDR1 SGHNT and CDR2 YYREEE (reference sequence). The CDR3 sequence is 14 residues long. CDR3 loop: CASSLGGTGYEQYF. DNA of the CDR3: TGTGCCAGCAGCTTGGGAGGAACCGGCTACGAGCAGTACTTC.

The rearrangement joins TRBV7-6 to TRBJ2-2; tentative D call: TRBD2 (6 bases). The germline gives CDR1 SGHVS, CDR2 FNYEAQ. CDR3 length: 11 amino acids. V was shortened by 11 bases and J by 6 bases, with 10 bases between the two germline ends. In nucleotides, the CDR3 is TGTGCCCTCGGCGGGGCCGGGGAGCTGTTTTTT. Translating gives CALGGAGELFF.

Notes on this clone: At one boundary the junction diverges from the germline segment, which might be a read error. The rearrangement uses TRBV7-2 and TRBJ2-1; tentatively, D is TRBD1 (6 bases). The CDR3 covers 13 residues. Per the germline V gene, CDR1 is SGHTA and CDR2 is FQGNSA. CDR3 bases: TGCGCCAGCAGCCACCCTCAGGGGAATGAGCAGTTCTTC. Translation gives CASSHPQGNEQFF.

This clone was observed a few times. The identical CDR3 is also encoded by other nucleotide sequences in the sample. The V call is TRBV28, the J call TRBJ2-7; a possible D gene is TRBD1 (5 bases). Germline values: CDR1 MDHEN, CDR2 SYDVKM. CDR3 length: 12 residues. Trimming took off 6 bases at V and 3 bases at J, with 9 bases between the two ends. CDR3 in DNA: TGTGCCAGCAGGACAGCCAACTACGAGCAGTACTTC. Translating gives CASRTANYEQYF.

This clone occurred a few times. The chain combines TRBV5-6 with TRBJ1-1; D perhaps matches TRBD1 (5 bases). This CDR3 spans 15 amino acids. V lost 2 bases and J lost 1, with 12 bases in between. CDR1 and CDR2 from the germline V gene are SGHDT and YYEEEE. The CDR3 coding sequence is TGTGCCAGCAGCTTTTGGATGGGGGGGAACACTGAAGCTTTCTTT. It specifies CASSFWMGGNTEAFF. The full variable domain, in which reference TRBV5-6 and TRBJ1-1 provide the parts outside the CDR3, is DAGVTQSPTHLIKTRGQQVTLRCSPKSGHDTVSWYQQALGQGPQFIFQYYEEEERQRGNFPDRFSGHQFPNYSSELNVNALLLGDSALYLCASSFWMGGNTEAFFGQGTRLTVV.

The chain has TRBV5-6 and TRBJ2-1, with 8 bases matching TRBD1. This CDR3 is built from 15 residues. Germline trimming cut 4 bases from V and 4 bases from J; bases unmatched to any gene: 7. CDR1 and CDR2 from the germline V gene are SGHDT and YYEEEE. The CDR3 nucleotides are TGTGCCAGCAGCCTCGGACAGGGCACGTACAATGAGCAGTTCTTC. Amino acids: CASSLGQGTYNEQFF.

This rearrangement joins TRBV5-4 to TRBJ1-4; no clear D gene. V lost 4 bases and J 8 bases, leaving 24 bases between the germline ends. The V gene's germline CDR1 is SGHNT and CDR2 YYREEE (reference sequence). The CDR3 is made up of 17 amino acids. Here the CDR3 reads CASSQEYPAQMEEKLFF. The CDR3 DNA is TGTGCCAGCAGCCAAGAATATCCGGCCCAAATGGAGGAAAAACTGTTTTTT.

As for this clone: This CDR3 is also generated by other DNA sequences in the sample. The chain is built from TRBV4-1 and TRBJ2-1; the match to TRBD2 covers 7 bases. The CDR3 sequence is 14 residues long. The V gene's germline CDR1 is MGHRA and CDR2 YSYEKL. J was trimmed by 3 bases and V by 1 base; bases with no gene match: 0. This CDR3 reads CASSQGTSYNEQFF. For the CDR3, the DNA is TGCGCCAGCAGCCAAGGGACTAGCTACAATGAGCAGTTCTTC.

The chain combines TRBV9 with TRBJ2-1; 10 bases fit TRBD2. Germline V gene sequence: CDR1 SGDLS, CDR2 YYNGEE. After removal of 0 bases from V and 11 bases from J, the junction contained 8 bases not matched to a gene. The CDR3 runs 15 residues. CDR3 amino acids: CASSVEASGSIQQFF. CDR3 coding DNA: TGTGCCAGCAGCGTAGAGGCTAGCGGGAGTATACAGCAGTTCTTC.

This clone was found a few times. The V call is TRBV7-2, the J call TRBJ1-5; tentatively, D is TRBD1 (5 bases). The CDR3 length is 16 residues. Per germline, CDR1 SGHTA and CDR2 FQGNSA. Deletions cut 2 bases from V and 1 base from J, with 12 bases between. This chain's CDR3 is CASSLQGPGSNQPQHF. The DNA of the CDR3 is TGTGCCAGCAGCTTACAGGGCCCCGGCAGCAATCAGCCCCAGCATTTT.